This entry describes one T cell receptor beta chain. This sample was included in a study of shared clonotypes between healthy human individuals. Turning to the study itself: Ranging from 18 to 49 in age, donors were two women and a few men.

The method was immunoSEQ multiplex PCR; TCRdb's version includes in-frame clones alone and lacks a portion of them. Found here are around 700,000 clones, around 72% of them singletons; the top ten hold less than 2%. The CDR3 sequence is 15 residues long. Germline CDR1 and CDR2: MNHNY and SVGAGI (reference sequence). V shed 7 bases and J shed 3 bases, with 17 bases lying between them. The chain carries TRBV6-6 and TRBJ2-3; D remains ambiguous. Sequencing used memory CD4+ T cells sorted from blood. Subset indicated: CD45RA-negative fraction. The origin of this receptor is a woman aged 25 to 39 in good health. This chain's CDR3 is CASNMVGDGTDTQYF. The CDR3 DNA reads TGTGCCAGCAATATGGTGGGCGACGGGACAGATACGCAGTATTTT.